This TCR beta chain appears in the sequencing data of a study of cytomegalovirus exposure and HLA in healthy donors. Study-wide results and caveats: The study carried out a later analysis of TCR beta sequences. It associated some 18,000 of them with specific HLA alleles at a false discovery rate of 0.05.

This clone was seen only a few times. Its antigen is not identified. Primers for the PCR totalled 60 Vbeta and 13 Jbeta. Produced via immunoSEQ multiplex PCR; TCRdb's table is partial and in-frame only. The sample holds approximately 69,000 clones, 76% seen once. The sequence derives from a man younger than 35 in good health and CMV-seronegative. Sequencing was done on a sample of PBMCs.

The CDR3 DNA sequence: TGTGCCAGCAGGTCTACAGGGGGCACCGATGGAGGCAGATCGAGGGAGCAGTACGTC. Translated: CASRSTGGTDGGRSREQYV. The V gene is TRBV2, the J gene TRBJ2-7; 9 nucleotides align to TRBD1. V trimming: 6 bases; J trimming: 7 bases; junction bases outside the gene matches: 25. Looked up from germline, CDR1 is SNHLY and CDR2 is FYNNEI. The CDR3 consists of 19 residues.